Listed below are T cell receptor beta chains from one sample, sequenced in a study of blood T cell repertoires in COVID-19. The table came from immunoSEQ multiplex PCR; TCRdb's copy has only in-frame clones and leaves some out. The table lists tens of thousands of clones, approximately 86% of them singletons. The sequenced material came from peripheral blood. The source is a man aged 35 to 55 with acute or convalescent COVID-19. CDR3s include the opening cysteine and the closing phenylalanine or tryptophan. A D gene is named only where the DNA matches it firmly. Clone size, where shown, is once, few, many, or a class for clones that have expanded.

>few|.|TRBJ1-2|TRBV5-8
CASSLRAGNNYGYTF
TGTGCCAGCAGCTTAAGGGCCGGGAACAACTATGGCTACACCTTC
>.|TRBD2|TRBJ2-5|TRBV30
CAWSGTSGGETQYF
TGTGCCTGGTCCGGGACTAGCGGGGGAGAGACCCAGTACTTC
>.|.|TRBJ1-1|TRBV2
CASKLGQSNTEAFF
TGTGCCAGCAAGCTCGGACAATCGAACACTGAAGCTTTCTTT
>.|TRBD1|TRBJ1-6|TRBV27
CASSLYGQGGIIDSPLHF
TGTGCCAGCAGTTTATACGGGCAGGGGGGTATTATTGATTCACCCCTCCACTTT
>.|.|TRBJ1-5|TRBV12-5
CASGLPRGDNQPQHF
TGTGCTAGTGGTTTGCCCCGCGGCGACAATCAGCCCCAGCATTTT
>.|.|TRBJ1-6|TRBV21-1
CASSKRDRESANSPLHF
TGTGCCAGCAGCAAAAGGGACAGGGAGTCGGCTAATTCACCCCTCCACTTT
>.|.|TRBJ1-2|TRBV6-5
CASSRGGYGYTF
TGTGCCAGCAGTAGGGGGGGCTATGGCTACACCTTC
>.|.|TRBJ1-2|TRBV30
CAWSDPGLRLGYTF
TGTGCCTGGAGTGATCCGGGACTTCGGCTGGGCTACACCTTC
>.|.|TRBJ2-2|TRBV7-3
CASSPRTSGELFF
TGTGCCAGCAGCCCCCGGACTTCTGGGGAGCTGTTTTTT
>.|.|TRBJ2-1|TRBV19
CASSLRLLFNEQFF
TGTGCCAGTAGTCTGCGTCTCCTCTTCAATGAGCAGTTCTTC
>.|TRBD1|TRBJ2-1|TRBV11-3
CASSLGTGRAYNEQFF
TGTGCCAGCAGCTTAGGGACAGGGCGAGCCTACAATGAGCAGTTCTTC